This T cell receptor (beta chain) appears in the sequencing data of a study of blood T cell repertoires in COVID-19. The CDR3 consists of 13 residues. Germline V gene data show CDR1 as MDHEN and CDR2 as SYDVKM. V lost 6 bases, J lost 4 bases, and 12 bases lay in between. Libraries were prepared by immunoSEQ multiplex PCR; TCRdb keeps only in-frame clonotypes and omits some of them. The data hold 150,000 to 250,000 clones, with approximately 85% observed a single time. The rearrangement joins TRBV28 to TRBJ1-2, with no clear D. Specimen: PBMCs or T cells enriched from blood (not recorded which). The clonotype was recovered from a man in his forties who had recovered from COVID-19. The CDR3 DNA follows: TGTGCCAGCAGCTCCCCAATACTCTATGGCTACACCTTC. It specifies CASSSPILYGYTF.